This T cell receptor beta chain was profiled in a study of shared clonotypes between healthy human individuals. Assay runs were performed at deep level. Repertoires were generated with immunoSEQ multiplex PCR, while TCRdb's copy carries only in-frame clones and drops some. This table has 2 million to 2.5 million clones, almost 96% appearing once. As to this clone: What it recognizes is unknown.

Whole-study findings and limits: Shared across a few donors were 4% to 5% of the naive CD4 clonotypes.

This receptor was taken from a man between 18 and 35 years old in good health. The sample comprised naive CD4+ T cells sorted from blood. This sample's subset: CD45RA+ positively selected.

The CDR3, as DNA: TGTGCCAGTAGTACATCTGGACAGGGGTACGAGCAGTACTTC. Its protein product is CASSTSGQGYEQYF. The chain uses TRBV19 and TRBJ2-7; TRBD1 matches at 9 bases. The junction had 5 bases not matched to a gene; V was cut back by 4 bases and J by 4 bases. Germline CDR1 LNHDA, CDR2 SQIVND (reference sequence). The CDR3 spans 14 residues. The full variable domain, rest sourced from reference TRBV19 and TRBJ2-7, is DGGITQSPKYLFRKEGQNVTLSCEQNLNHDAMYWYRQDPGQGLRLIYYSQIVNDFQKGDIAEGYSVSREKKESFPLTVTSAQKNPTAFYLCASSTSGQGYEQYFGPGTRLTVT.